This TCR beta chain was observed in a study of blood T cell repertoires in COVID-19. In the study overall: Specimens from acute and convalescent COVID-19 originated in the United States, Italy and Spain. The cDNA or gDNA used as material had been derived from T cells, B-cell-depleted T cells, or PBMCs.

Under the authors' procedure: By means of reference gene primer amplification, nucleated cell counts were estimated. Clones were read by immunoSEQ multiplex PCR, and TCRdb kept only the in-frame ones, dropping some. V, J and clone size were drawn from that table, and D and trimming were deduced from the DNA. The sample lists 140,000 to 150,000 clones; 60% to 85% were seen once. The CDR3 consists of 18 residues. Germline loops: CDR1 MRHNA, CDR2 SNTAGT. The J segment lost 6 bases and the V segment lost 8 bases, leaving 17 bases of the junction unmatched. The chain uses TRBV6-4 and TRBJ1-6; 9 positions agree with TRBD1. Sequencing used peripheral blood. This clonotype was sampled from a man aged 50-59 years with active or convalescent COVID-19. The CDR3: CASPPGQGAGWGNSPLHF. As DNA, the CDR3 is TGTGCCAGCCCGCCGGGACAGGGAGCCGGGTGGGGTAATTCACCCCTCCACTTT.